These T cell receptor beta chains were read from a single sample in a study of shared clonotypes between healthy human individuals. Only in-frame clones appear in the TCRdb table, and some are missing; sequencing was by immunoSEQ multiplex PCR. Of about 480,000 clones listed, about four fifths were seen once; the top ten hold 10% to 15%. The sequenced material came from PBMCs. The receptors come from a woman aged 35 to 49 in good health. Some clones in this sample may be carry-over from other donors' samples. The CDR3 runs from the conserved cysteine through the conserved F or W. D genes are given only for firm matches. Clone size is shown for a subset of rows, as once, few, many or a class of expanded clone.

V gene	D gene	clone size	J gene	CDR3 protein	CDR3 DNA
TRBV6-4	NA	NA	TRBJ2-1	CASSDSNTGLHEQFF	TGTGCCAGCAGTGACTCGAATACAGGGCTCCATGAGCAGTTCTTC
TRBV27	TRBD1	NA	TRBJ1-5	CASSLQGENQPQHF	TGTGCCAGCAGTTTACAGGGGGAGAATCAGCCCCAGCATTTT
TRBV9	NA	NA	TRBJ2-7	CASSVSSGVFAVQYF	TGTGCCAGCAGCGTATCATCAGGCGTATTTGCTGTGCAGTACTTC
TRBV18	TRBD2	NA	TRBJ2-1	CASSPVSGSGGYNEQFF	TGTGCCAGCTCACCAGTTAGCGGGAGCGGCGGCTACAATGAGCAGTTCTTC
TRBV6-1	TRBD1	NA	TRBJ1-5	CASSGQGSQPQHF	TGTGCCAGCAGTGGACAGGGAAGTCAGCCCCAGCATTTT
TRBV5-1	NA	NA	TRBJ2-2	CASSLALAENTGELFF	TGCGCCAGCAGCTTGGCCTTAGCGGAGAACACCGGGGAGCTGTTTTTT
TRBV7-2	TRBD1	few	TRBJ1-5	CASSPDRASNQPQHF	TGTGCCAGCAGCCCGGACAGGGCTAGCAATCAGCCCCAGCATTTT
TRBV19	NA	NA	TRBJ2-3	CASSIEDTQYF	TGTGCCAGTAGTATCGAAGATACGCAGTATTTT
TRBV28	NA	NA	TRBJ1-1	CASSGTSEAFF	TGTGCCAGCAGTGGTACATCTGAAGCTTTCTTT
TRBV5-1	TRBD2	NA	TRBJ2-1	CASNLAGDHNEQFF	TGCGCCAGCAATCTAGCGGGCGACCACAATGAGCAGTTCTTC
TRBV5-1	TRBD2	NA	TRBJ2-7	CASSLAGGLDFNEQYF	TGCGCCAGCAGCTTGGCTGGGGGACTAGATTTTAACGAGCAGTACTTC
TRBV30	NA	NA	TRBJ1-4	CAWSKLEKLFF	TGTGCCTGGAGTAAGTTGGAAAAACTGTTTTTT
TRBV28	NA	NA	TRBJ2-7	CASSPLSEPQGYEQYF	TGTGCCAGCAGCCCCCTTAGCGAGCCCCAGGGCTACGAGCAGTACTTC
TRBV7-2	NA	NA	TRBJ2-7	CASSFMSAYEQYF	TGTGCCAGCAGCTTTATGTCCGCCTACGAGCAGTACTTC
TRBV11-1	NA	NA	TRBJ2-2	CASSFTPTGSAGELFF	TGTGCCAGCAGCTTCACACCAACAGGGTCGGCCGGGGAGCTGTTTTTT